The T cell receptor (beta chain) described here comes from a study of blood T cell repertoires in COVID-19. TCRdb keeps only in-frame clones here, not all; method: immunoSEQ multiplex PCR. The sample consists of some 41,000 clones, around 90% of them appearing once. CDR1 MDHEN and CDR2 SYDVKM come from the germline V gene. V dropped 7 bases and J dropped 6; count of bases not matched to a gene: 13. This CDR3 has 15 amino acids. The receptor comes from a woman in her twenties or thirties in a cohort sampled during active COVID-19. Sequencing used peripheral blood. The genes are TRBV28 and TRBJ2-7; 9 nucleotides align to TRBD1. CDR3: CASTYITGQGSEQYF. CDR3 bases: TGTGCCAGCACATATATCACGGGACAGGGAAGCGAGCAGTACTTC.